One sample yielded the 11 T cell receptor beta chains listed below, sequenced in a study of PD-1 blockade in classical Hodgkin lymphoma. Profiled with immunoSEQ multiplex PCR; TCRdb holds only in-frame clones, not every one. The table includes fewer than 25,000 clones, roughly 72% detected once. Brentuximab vedotin exposure varied, and every patient relapsed after autologous stem cell transplantation. The input for sequencing was peripheral blood mononuclear cells (PBMCs), taken at baseline. The receptors were gathered from a human donor with classical Hodgkin lymphoma.

CDR3: CASSHTVGLSDTQYF. In DNA, the CDR3 is TGCGCCAGCAGCCACACTGTAGGCCTATCAGATACGCAGTATTTT. The chain carries TRBV4-3 and TRBJ2-3; D gene unclear. The CDR3 is 15 amino acids. Germline CDR1 and CDR2: LGHNA and YSLEER. With 3 bases removed from V and 4 bases from J, the gap between germline ends came to 14 bases.

The chain has TRBV5-1 and TRBJ1-1; D is uncertain. Germline V lookup: CDR1 SGHRS, CDR2 YFSETQ. The CDR3 contains 13 residues. V lost 0 bases to trimming and J lost 1 base, with 4 bases between them. This CDR3 is CASSLGRNTEAFF. The CDR3 DNA sequence: TGCGCCAGCAGCTTGGGAAGGAACACTGAAGCTTTCTTT.

This clone has a handful of counts. CDR3: CAWSVQAAYGYTF. The CDR3 region has the DNA TGTGCCTGGAGTGTACAGGCTGCCTATGGCTACACCTTC. The rearrangement joins TRBV30 to TRBJ1-2, with D tentatively TRBD1 (5 bases). V was clipped by 0 bases and J by 4 bases, with 9 bases between them. The germline CDR1 and CDR2 sequences are GTSNPN and SVGIG (reference sequence). This CDR3 is built from 13 residues.

The chain has TRBV27 and TRBJ2-2; possibly TRBD1 for D (5 bases). Germline V lookup: CDR1 MNHEY, CDR2 SMNVEV (reference sequence). The CDR3 extends over 13 amino acids. V lost 6 bases to trimming and J lost 3 bases, with 8 bases between them. CDR3 in amino acids: CASRGHHTGELFF. Written as DNA, the CDR3 is TGTGCCAGCAGGGGGCATCACACCGGGGAGCTGTTTTTT.

V usage is TRBV4-3 and J usage is TRBJ1-5; D perhaps matches TRBD1 (5 bases). Trimming shortened V by 0 bases and J by 6 bases, and 12 bases separated the two germline ends. Germline V lookup: CDR1 LGHNA, CDR2 YSLEER. The CDR3 is 15 amino acids. Here the CDR3 reads CASSQDGWRGQPQHF. CDR3 nucleotide sequence: TGCGCCAGCAGCCAAGACGGGTGGAGGGGTCAGCCCCAGCATTTT.

This clone has a handful of counts. J is TRBJ1-1 and V is TRBV11-3; D is uncertain. This CDR3 region has 15 residues. The V and J ends lost 0 bases and 4 bases respectively, with 12 bases between them. From germline, CDR1 is SGHNT and CDR2 YENEEA. CDR3: CASSLDRNLGTEAFF. CDR3 coding DNA: TGTGCCAGCAGCTTAGATCGGAACCTGGGCACTGAAGCTTTCTTT.

The chain links TRBV30 to TRBJ1-5, with D perhaps TRBD1 (6 bases). Germline values: CDR1 GTSNPN, CDR2 SVGIG (reference sequence). Between the trimmed V and J ends, which lost 1 base and 6 bases, there was a span of 22 bases. The CDR3 contains 17 residues. As DNA, the CDR3 is TGTGCCTGGAGTGATTGTAAGGGGGGGGGCTCGGGTCAGCCCCAGCATTTT. It yields the protein CAWSDCKGGGSGQPQHF.

The chain has TRBV10-1 and TRBJ1-4, with TRBD1 as a possible D gene (6 bases). This CDR3 has 15 residues. The germline CDR1 and CDR2 sequences are WNHNN and SYGVQD (reference sequence). V lost 3 bases, J lost 7 bases, and 15 bases lay in between. CDR3 loop: CASSESTGSREKLFF. The CDR3 DNA follows: TGCGCCAGCAGTGAATCGACAGGATCTCGTGAAAAACTGTTTTTT.

About this clone itself: One end of the junction does not line up with germline, which may come from a read error. The chain recombines TRBV29-1 with TRBJ2-1; weak D call: TRBD1 (5 bases). Germline V CDR1 and CDR2: SQVTM, ANQGSEA. The CDR3 has 13 residues. The CDR3 coding sequence is TGCAGCGTTGAAGGGCAGGGATACAATGGGCAGTTCTTC. Translated, it gives CSVEGQGYNGQFF.

The rearrangement joins TRBV7-8 to TRBJ2-5; D is uncertain. This CDR3 has 16 residues. The germline V gene has CDR1 SGHVS and CDR2 FQNEAQ. Deletions cut 7 bases from V and 1 base from J, with 19 bases between. The CDR3 DNA is TGTGCCAGCACCTCCCCCCTCGGATTTGCCCAAGAGACCCAGTACTTC. Protein: CASTSPLGFAQETQYF. Supplemented by reference TRBV7-8 and TRBJ2-5, the full variable domain reads GAGVSQSPRYKVAKRGQDVALRCDPISGHVSLFWYQQALGQGPEFLTYFQNEAQLDKSGLPSDRFFAERPEGSVSTLKIQRTQQEDSAVYLCASTSPLGFAQETQYFGPGTRLLVL.

V usage is TRBV27 and J usage is TRBJ2-7; D ambiguous. The V end was cut by 0 bases, the J end by 3 bases, with 9 bases between. From germline, CDR1 is MNHEY and CDR2 SMNVEV (reference sequence). There are 14 residues in the CDR3. The CDR3 protein is CASSLSAYNYEQYF. The CDR3 region has the DNA TGTGCCAGCAGTTTATCGGCTTACAACTACGAGCAGTACTTC.